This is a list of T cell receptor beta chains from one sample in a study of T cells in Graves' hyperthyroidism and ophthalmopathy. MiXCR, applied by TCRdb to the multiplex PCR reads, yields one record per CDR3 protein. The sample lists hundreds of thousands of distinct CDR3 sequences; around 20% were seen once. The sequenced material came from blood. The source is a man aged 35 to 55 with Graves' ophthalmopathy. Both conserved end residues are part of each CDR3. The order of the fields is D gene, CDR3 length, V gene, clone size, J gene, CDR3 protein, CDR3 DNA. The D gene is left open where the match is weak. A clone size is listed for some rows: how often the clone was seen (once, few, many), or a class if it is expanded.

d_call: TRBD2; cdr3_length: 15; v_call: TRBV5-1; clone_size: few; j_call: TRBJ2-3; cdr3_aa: CASSSSGGLTDTQYF; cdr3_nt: TGCGCCAGCAGCTCTAGCGGGGGCCTTACAGATACGCAGTATTTT
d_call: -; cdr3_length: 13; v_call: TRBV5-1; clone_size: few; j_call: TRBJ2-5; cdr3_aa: CASSPSSQETQYF; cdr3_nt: TGCGCCAGCAGCCCTTCGAGCCAAGAGACCCAGTACTTC
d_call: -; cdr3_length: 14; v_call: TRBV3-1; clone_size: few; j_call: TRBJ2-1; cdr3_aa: CASSQGIGLNEQFF; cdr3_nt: TGTGCCAGCAGCCAAGGGATAGGATTGAATGAGCAGTTCTTC
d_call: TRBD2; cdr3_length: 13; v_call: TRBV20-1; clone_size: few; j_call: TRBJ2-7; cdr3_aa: CSAHSGTNYEQYF; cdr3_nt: TGCAGTGCGCATTCCGGGACTAACTACGAGCAGTACTTC
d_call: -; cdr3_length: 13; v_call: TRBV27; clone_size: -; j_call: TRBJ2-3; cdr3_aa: CASTDHLTDTQYF; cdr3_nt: TGTGCCAGCACTGACCATTTGACAGATACGCAGTATTTT
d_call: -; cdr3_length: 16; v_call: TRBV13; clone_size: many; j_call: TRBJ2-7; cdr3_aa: CASSLGAGGGTYEQYF; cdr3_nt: TGTGCCAGCAGCTTAGGGGCCGGGGGCGGAACCTACGAGCAGTACTTC
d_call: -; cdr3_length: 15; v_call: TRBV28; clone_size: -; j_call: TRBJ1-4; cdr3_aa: CASSLLAEINEKLFF; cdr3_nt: TGTGCCAGCAGTTTATTGGCAGAAATTAATGAAAAACTGTTTTTT
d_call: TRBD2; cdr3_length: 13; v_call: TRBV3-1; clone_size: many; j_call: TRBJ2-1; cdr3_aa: CATSGLAGGEQFF; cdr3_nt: TGTGCCACCTCGGGACTAGCGGGAGGTGAGCAGTTCTTC
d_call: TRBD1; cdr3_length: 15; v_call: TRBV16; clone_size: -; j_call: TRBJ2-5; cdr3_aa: CASSQLGQGQETQYF; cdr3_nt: TGTGCCAGCAGCCAACTCGGACAGGGGCAAGAGACCCAGTACTTC
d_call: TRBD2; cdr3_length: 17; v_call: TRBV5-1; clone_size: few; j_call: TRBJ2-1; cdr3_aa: CASSSMGTSGRDNEQFF; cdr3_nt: TGCGCCAGCAGCTCAATGGGGACTAGCGGGAGGGACAATGAGCAGTTCTTC
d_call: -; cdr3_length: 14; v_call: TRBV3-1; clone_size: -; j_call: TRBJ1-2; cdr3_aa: CASSQTQGSYGYTF; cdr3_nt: TGTGCCAGCAGCCAGACACAGGGTAGCTATGGCTACACCTTC
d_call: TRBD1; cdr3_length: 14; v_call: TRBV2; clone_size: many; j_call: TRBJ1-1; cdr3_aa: CASSGQGAGTEAFF; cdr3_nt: TGTGCCAGCAGCGGACAGGGGGCGGGCACTGAAGCTTTCTTT
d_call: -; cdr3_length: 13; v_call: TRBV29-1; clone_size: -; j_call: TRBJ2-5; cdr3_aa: CSVDLGFEETQYF; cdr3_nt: TGCAGCGTTGATCTGGGTTTTGAAGAGACCCAGTACTTC
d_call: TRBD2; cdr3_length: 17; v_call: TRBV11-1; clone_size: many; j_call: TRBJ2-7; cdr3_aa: CASSGTSGGPDSYEQYF; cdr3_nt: TGTGCCAGCAGCGGGACTAGCGGGGGTCCCGACTCCTACGAGCAGTACTTC
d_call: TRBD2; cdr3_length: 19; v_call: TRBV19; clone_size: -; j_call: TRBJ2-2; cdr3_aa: CARSPLRGQAGGGTGELFF; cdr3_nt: TGTGCCAGGTCCCCCCTGAGGGGCCAAGCGGGAGGAGGCACCGGGGAGCTGTTTTTT
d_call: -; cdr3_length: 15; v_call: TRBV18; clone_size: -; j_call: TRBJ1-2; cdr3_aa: CASSPEGTTNYGYTF; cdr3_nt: TGTGCCAGCTCACCTGAAGGCACCACTAACTATGGCTACACCTTC
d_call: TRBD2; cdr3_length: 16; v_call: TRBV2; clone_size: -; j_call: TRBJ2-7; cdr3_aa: CASLNLGTSEAYEQYF; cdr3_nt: TGTGCCAGCCTCAACCTAGGGACTAGCGAGGCCTACGAGCAGTACTTC
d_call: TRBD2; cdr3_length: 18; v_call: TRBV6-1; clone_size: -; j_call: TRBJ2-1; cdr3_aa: CASSPRASGGAVGNEQFF; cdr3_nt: TGTGCCAGCAGCCCCCGGGCTAGCGGGGGGGCGGTTGGAAATGAGCAGTTCTTC
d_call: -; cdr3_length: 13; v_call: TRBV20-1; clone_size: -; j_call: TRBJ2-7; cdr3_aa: CSASRRMSYEQYF; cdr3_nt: TGCAGTGCTAGTAGGAGAATGTCCTACGAGCAGTACTTC